What follows are 11 T cell receptor beta chains derived from one specimen sequenced in a study of cytomegalovirus exposure and HLA in healthy donors. The PCR was carried out with 60 Vbeta primers and 13 Jbeta primers. Some clones are missing from TCRdb's copy, which holds only in-frame ones; the method was immunoSEQ multiplex PCR. The sample shows tens of thousands of clones, 70% to 80% of them seen only once. The sequencing input was PBMCs. The origin of the receptors is a man aged 18 to 30 in good health and CMV-seronegative.

V usage is TRBV5-8 and J usage is TRBJ2-3; D is possibly TRBD1 (6 bases). The germline V gene has CDR1 SGHTS and CDR2 YDEGEE. Trimming removed 4 bases at V and 4 bases at J, with 13 bases between. This CDR3 has 14 residues. CDR3 residues: CASSGQGKPDTQYF. The DNA for the CDR3 is TGTGCCAGCAGCGGGCAGGGGAAGCCAGATACGCAGTATTTT.

This clone was detected a few times. J is TRBJ1-4 and V is TRBV27; D is ambiguous. Germline loops: CDR1 MNHEY, CDR2 SMNVEV (reference sequence). This CDR3 comprises 17 residues. The germline V and J ends were trimmed by 0 bases and 8 bases, with 19 bases remaining between them. The CDR3 DNA is TGTGCCAGCAGTTTATCTTTCCGGCGCGTCGGAGCCGAAAAACTGTTTTTT. Translating it yields CASSLSFRRVGAEKLFF.

The V call is TRBV25-1, the J call TRBJ1-2; D possibly corresponds to TRBD1 (5 bases). Germline V gives CDR1 MGHDK, CDR2 SYGVNS. V was shortened by 4 bases and J by 10 bases, with 19 bases between the two germline ends. The CDR3 loop spans 14 amino acids. The CDR3 sequence is CASSGPVGGSDYTF. In DNA, the CDR3 is TGTGCCAGCAGTGGGCCCGTTGGGGGGAGCGACTACACCTTC.

The chain is built from TRBV6-1 and TRBJ2-1; 10 nucleotides match TRBD2. Germline V gene lookup returns CDR1 MNHNS and CDR2 SASEGT. After removal of 7 bases from V and 7 bases from J, the junction contained 4 bases not matched to a gene. The CDR3 loop spans 13 amino acids. The CDR3 sequence is CASKWTSGNEQFF. The CDR3 DNA reads as TGTGCCAGCAAGTGGACTAGCGGTAATGAGCAGTTCTTC.

This chain joins TRBV6-5 and TRBJ2-3; 9 positions match TRBD2. V was clipped by 2 bases and J by 1 base; unmatched bases: 1. The CDR3 has 15 amino acids. CDR1 and CDR2 (germline): MNHEY, SVGAGI. CDR3 nucleotide sequence: TGTGCCAGCAGTTACGGCGGGGGGGGCACAGATACGCAGTATTTT. Translating gives CASSYGGGGTDTQYF.

The rearrangement joins TRBV2 to TRBJ2-1; tentatively, D is TRBD2 (6 bases). Trimming removed 10 bases from V and 0 bases from J, with 13 bases in between. CDR1 SNHLY and CDR2 FYNNEI come from the germline V gene. This CDR3 has 14 residues. The CDR3 loop reads CANLAESSYNEQFF. The CDR3 region has the DNA TGTGCCAACTTAGCGGAGAGCTCCTACAATGAGCAGTTCTTC.

The genes are TRBV10-2 and TRBJ2-2; 11 bases line up with TRBD1. The CDR3 runs to 15 residues. Germline CDR1 and CDR2: WSHSY and SAAADI. Trimming cost V 6 bases and J 5 bases; bases outside gene matches: 5. The CDR3 bases are TGCGCCAGCAGCCTCGGACAGGGGGCGACCGGGGAGCTGTTTTTT. Protein: CASSLGQGATGELFF.

The chain employs TRBV7-9 and TRBJ1-6; possible D gene TRBD1, 6 bases. From germline, CDR1 is SEHNR and CDR2 FQNEAQ (reference sequence). The CDR3 is 15 residues long. Trimming removed 5 bases from V and 7 bases from J, with 15 bases in between. DNA for the CDR3: TGTGCCAGCAGCCGACGACAGGTGTCAAATTCACCCCTCCACTTT. This translates into CASSRRQVSNSPLHF.

V and J are TRBV30 and TRBJ2-5; 7 bases are shared with TRBD1. The length of the CDR3 is 14 residues. The germline gives CDR1 GTSNPN, CDR2 SVGIG (reference sequence). J gave up 2 bases and V 3 bases, and 6 bases lay outside the gene matches. CDR3: CAWSRGRGQETQYF. In DNA form, the CDR3 reads TGTGCCTGGAGCCGGGGCAGGGGGCAAGAGACCCAGTACTTC.

The chain has TRBV6-1 and TRBJ2-7; D remains ambiguous. Germline V CDR1 and CDR2: MNHNS, SASEGT. V was pared by 6 bases and J by 0 bases, with 9 bases between. The CDR3 totals 13 residues. The CDR3 DNA is TGTGCCAGCAGGTCTGGGCGCTCCTACGAGCAGTACGTC. It encodes CASRSGRSYEQYV.

The genes are TRBV11-2 and TRBJ1-4; a possible D gene is TRBD1 (5 bases). V was shortened by 1 base and J by 0 bases, with 6 bases between the two germline ends. This CDR3 region has 15 residues. Germline CDR1 and CDR2: SGHAT and FQNNGV. CDR3 residues: CASSLGGATNEKLFF. The CDR3 DNA follows: TGTGCCAGCAGCTTAGGGGGGGCAACTAATGAAAAACTGTTTTTT.